This T cell receptor (beta chain) was documented in a study of T cell changes during pregnancy in multiple sclerosis. The junction had 4 bases not matched to a gene; V was cut back by 3 bases and J by 1 base. CDR3 length: 14 amino acids. The germline gives CDR1 SGHRS, CDR2 YFSETQ. This table comes from immunoSEQ multiplex PCR, and its TCRdb copy is limited to in-frame clones, with some not included. The sample records around 99,000 clones, roughly 92% being singletons. Sequencing used peripheral blood, obtained in the third trimester of pregnancy. The clonotype originates from a female donor in good health, enrolled as a control in a pregnancy study. The V call is TRBV5-1, the J call TRBJ2-7, with 7 positions matching TRBD1. Here the CDR3 reads CASSSGTESYEQYF. CDR3 sequence (DNA): TGCGCCAGCAGCTCCGGGACAGAGTCCTACGAGCAGTACTTC.